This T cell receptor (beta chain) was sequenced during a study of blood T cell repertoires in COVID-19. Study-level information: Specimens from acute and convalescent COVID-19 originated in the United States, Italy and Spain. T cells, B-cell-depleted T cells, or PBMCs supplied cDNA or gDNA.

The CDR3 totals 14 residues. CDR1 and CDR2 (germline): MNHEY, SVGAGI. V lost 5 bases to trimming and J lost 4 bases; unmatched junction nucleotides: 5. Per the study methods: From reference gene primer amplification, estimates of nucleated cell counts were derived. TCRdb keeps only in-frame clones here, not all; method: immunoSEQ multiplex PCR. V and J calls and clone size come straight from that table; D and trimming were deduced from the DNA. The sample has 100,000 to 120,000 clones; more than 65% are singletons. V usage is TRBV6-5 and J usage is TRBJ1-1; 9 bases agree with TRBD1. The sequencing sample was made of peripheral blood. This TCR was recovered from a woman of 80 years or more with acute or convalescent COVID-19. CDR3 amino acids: CASSLQGAATEAFF. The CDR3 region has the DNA TGTGCCAGCAGTCTACAGGGGGCCGCCACTGAAGCTTTCTTT.